One and the same sample provided the 11 T cell receptor beta chains below, sequenced in a study of cytomegalovirus exposure and HLA in healthy donors. Profiling relied on immunoSEQ multiplex PCR, and the TCRdb table lists in-frame clones only, not all of them. The data contain about 82,000 clones, about 95% of them singletons. Sequencing was performed on PBMCs. Receptors originate from a young woman in good health and CMV-seronegative.

The J gene is TRBJ1-2, the V gene TRBV28, with TRBD1 identical over 10 bases. V dropped 4 bases and J dropped 6; count of bases not matched to a gene: 8. CDR3 size: 15 residues. Per germline, CDR1 MDHEN and CDR2 SYDVKM. The CDR3: CASSSPGTGVHGYTF. The CDR3 nucleotides read TGTGCCAGCAGTTCCCCCGGGACAGGGGTGCATGGCTACACCTTC.

The CDR3 DNA reads as TGTGCCAGCAGTGGCGAGGGTAAATTTGCAACTAATGAAAAACTGTTTTTT. This encodes CASSGEGKFATNEKLFF. This rearrangement joins TRBV28 to TRBJ1-4; D is unresolved. Between the trimmed V and J ends, which lost 5 bases and 0 bases, there was a span of 16 bases. Per the germline V gene, CDR1 is MDHEN and CDR2 is SYDVKM. CDR3 size: 17 residues.

The sample holds one count of this clone. The rearrangement uses TRBV25-1 and TRBJ1-2; 11 bases map to TRBD1. The germline V gene encodes CDR1 MGHDK and CDR2 SYGVNS. This CDR3 has 15 residues. Germline trimming cut 2 bases from V and 5 bases from J; bases unmatched to any gene: 4. The DNA for the CDR3 is TGTGCCAGCAGTGAAGGAGGGACAGGGGGATATGGCTACACCTTC. Encoded protein: CASSEGGTGGYGYTF.

The V gene is TRBV4-3, the J gene TRBJ2-1; a weak D match, TRBD2 (6 bases). The length of the CDR3 is 16 residues. Trimming cost V 0 bases and J 6 bases, with 15 bases left between them. Germline CDR1 reads LGHNA; CDR2 reads YSLEER. The CDR3 DNA sequence: TGCGCCAGCAGCCAAGATCAGGGCGGGGATGGCAATGAGCAGTTCTTC. Translated, it gives CASSQDQGGDGNEQFF.

The V and J genes are TRBV7-8 and TRBJ2-1, with 12 bases fitting TRBD2. This CDR3 is 18 amino acids long. The germline CDR1 and CDR2 sequences are SGHVS and FQNEAQ. Trimming cost V 0 bases and J 5 bases; bases outside gene matches: 8. The CDR3 region is CASSLASTSGRSDNEQFF. As DNA, the CDR3 is TGTGCCAGCAGCTTAGCGTCGACTAGCGGGAGATCAGACAATGAGCAGTTCTTC. The variable domain in full, with the rest retrieved from reference TRBV7-8 and TRBJ2-1, is GAGVSQSPRYKVAKRGQDVALRCDPISGHVSLFWYQQALGQGPEFLTYFQNEAQLDKSGLPSDRFFAERPEGSVSTLKIQRTQQEDSAVYLCASSLASTSGRSDNEQFFGPGTRLTVL.

This chain links TRBV7-8 with TRBJ1-3; D is unresolved. The CDR3 length is 16 residues. Germline values: CDR1 SGHVS, CDR2 FQNEAQ. Trimming shortened V by 2 bases and J by 4 bases, and 15 bases separated the two germline ends. CDR3 sequence (DNA): TGTGCCAGCAGCTTATCGTCTAATTCAATGGGAAACACCATATATTTT. It yields the protein CASSLSSNSMGNTIYF.

In DNA form, the CDR3 reads TGTGCCAGCAGCTCGATCCAGGCTGGGGCCAACGTCCTGACTTTC. The encoded protein is CASSSIQAGANVLTF. The gene calls are TRBV5-6 and TRBJ2-6, with unresolved D. Trimming took off 3 bases at V and 2 bases at J, with 9 bases between the two ends. The V gene's germline CDR1 is SGHDT and CDR2 YYEEEE. The CDR3 is 15 residues long. Full variable domain (rest looked up from reference TRBV5-6 and TRBJ2-6): DAGVTQSPTHLIKTRGQQVTLRCSPKSGHDTVSWYQQALGQGPQFIFQYYEEEERQRGNFPDRFSGHQFPNYSSELNVNALLLGDSALYLCASSSIQAGANVLTFGAGSRLTVL.

Turning to this clone: One end of the junction is discordant with germline, which a read error may explain. This chain connects TRBV5-6 to TRBJ1-2, with a weak D call TRBD1 (6 bases). The germline CDR1 and CDR2 sequences are SGHDT and YYEEEE. The CDR3 is 14 residues long. The CDR3 DNA reads TGTGCCAGCAACTTGATAGGGACAACCTATGGCTACACCTTC. It codes for CASNLIGTTYGYTF.

This clone has just one count. This chain links TRBV18 with TRBJ2-1, with TRBD1 as a possible D gene (5 bases). The CDR3 contains 13 residues. Germline lookup yields CDR1 KGHSH and CDR2 LQKENI. Trimming removed 1 base from V and 8 bases from J, with 9 bases in between. The chain's CDR3 is CASSPQGRDEQFF. In DNA form, the CDR3 reads TGTGCCAGCTCACCACAGGGGCGCGATGAGCAGTTCTTC.

The CDR3 sequence: CASSAPTGLAAGELFF. The CDR3 bases are TGTGCCAGCAGTGCACCAACGGGACTAGCCGCCGGGGAGCTGTTTTTT. V and J are TRBV2 and TRBJ2-2; TRBD2 agrees at 9 bases. This CDR3 region has 16 residues. The germline V gene has CDR1 SNHLY and CDR2 FYNNEI. The J segment lost 6 bases and the V segment lost 4 bases, leaving 9 bases of the junction unmatched.

The chain recombines TRBV29-1 with TRBJ2-5; 9 bases are a match to TRBD1. This CDR3 spans 16 amino acids. Trimming cost V 6 bases and J 4 bases; bases outside gene matches: 15. CDR1 SQVTM and CDR2 ANQGSEA come from the germline V gene. CDR3 region: CSVPGQGRTHRETQYF. Here the CDR3 DNA reads TGCAGCGTCCCGGGACAGGGAAGAACGCACAGAGAGACCCAGTACTTC.